This T cell receptor beta chain was retrieved from a study of Ad26.COV2.S vaccination and SARS-CoV-2 variants. As for this clone: Antigen specificity is unknown.

General study findings and limits: Placebo and vaccine recipients had non-spike TCR breadth that was similar. Breadth, reportedly substantial, characterized the spike-specific CD8+ and CD4+ T cell responses after vaccination. Those who received the vaccine showed greater spike-specific TCR breadth than those given placebo.

Treatment here: around 19 received Ad26.COV2.S at low or high dose, single or two shots; roughly five received placebo; per-sample allocation not given. Day 63 after the first vaccine or placebo injection was the time point for sampling. Method: immunoSEQ multiplex PCR; TCRdb's copy keeps in-frame clones and lacks some. Here the sample spans about 400,000 clones, about nine tenths being singletons. The source is a person aged 18-60 years who received the Ad26.COV2.S COVID-19 vaccine or a placebo. Sequences were derived from peripheral blood, sampled in a trial of Ad26.COV2.S vaccine versus placebo.

The CDR3 reads CASTLGPNTEAFF. DNA for the CDR3: TGTGCCAGCACCCTGGGACCGAACACTGAAGCTTTCTTT. The V gene is TRBV11-3, the J gene TRBJ1-1, with D possibly TRBD1 on 5 matching bases. CDR1 and CDR2 (germline): SGHNT, YENEEA. Trimming took off 7 bases at V and 1 base at J, with 10 bases between the two ends. The CDR3 consists of 13 residues.